In its sample, the clone carrying this T cell receptor beta chain was seen a few times. Template switching created a universal primer site, and the cDNA included unique molecular identifiers. One entry per CDR3 protein, called by TCRdb with MiXCR from the 5' RACE reads. The sample lists hundreds of thousands of distinct CDR3 sequences, about 20% seen once, with roughly 4% in the top ten. The data belong to a study of identical twins. Per the germline V gene, CDR1 is MNHEY and CDR2 is SMNVEV (reference sequence). This CDR3 is built from 14 residues. V lost 6 bases, J lost 2 bases, and 13 bases lay in between. This same sample was also taken into another study, of T cells expressing NK-cell markers. From that paper: CD3+CD56+NKG2C+, CD3+CD56+NKG2C- and CD3+CD56-NKG2C+ T cells, once sorted, supplied the TCR beta repertoires. There remained a lack of clarity about HCMV specificity of expanded NKG2C+ T cell clones.

The receptor comes from a woman aged 18 to 35 in good health. The source material was PBMCs. The V gene is TRBV27, the J gene TRBJ2-5; maybe TRBD1 (5 bases). CDR3 in amino acids: CASRPDRVQETQYF. The CDR3 DNA is TGTGCCAGCAGACCCGACAGAGTTCAAGAGACCCAGTACTTC.